One and the same sample provided the 19 T cell receptor beta chains below, sequenced in a study of T-cell reconstitution after alpha-beta-depleted transplantation in children. For TCRbeta, the library was prepared with unique molecular identifiers. TCRdb called the PCR reads again in MiXCR, with one record for every CDR3 protein. The sample includes approximately 400,000 distinct CDR3 sequences, approximately 11% of them seen just once. Sample: PBMCs from the stem cell graft donor, taken from the stem cell graft. The receptors derive from a human donor who donated a stem cell graft to a child with acute myeloid leukemia.

The rearrangement links TRBV25-1 to TRBJ1-1, with 11 bases aligning to TRBD1. The CDR3 sequence is 15 residues long. V lost 3 bases and J lost 6; bases outside the gene matches: 6. In germline, CDR1 is MGHDK, CDR2 SYGVNS. CDR3 region: CASSDSGQGASEAFF. The CDR3 DNA follows: TGTGCCAGCAGTGACTCAGGACAGGGGGCTTCTGAAGCTTTCTTT.

J is TRBJ2-1 and V is TRBV6-2 or TRBV6-3; TRBD2 aligns across 13 bases. There are 16 residues in the CDR3. Germline-derived CDR1 and CDR2 are MNHEY and SVGEGT. J gave up 8 bases and V 5 bases, and 9 bases lay outside the gene matches. The CDR3 nucleotides are TGTGCCAGCAGTCGCACGACTAGCGGGAGGAGAGATGAGCAGTTCTTC. Translating gives CASSRTTSGRRDEQFF.

This clonotype was detected only a few times. The chain recombines TRBV24-1 with TRBJ1-5, with TRBD1 as a possible D gene (5 bases). The V end lost 1 base, the J end lost 10 bases, and 13 bases lay between the germline ends. This CDR3 contains 14 residues. Germline values: CDR1 KGHDR, CDR2 SFDVKD. CDR3 bases: TGTGCCACCAGTGATTTCGGGTCCGACAGACCCCAGCATTTT. Its translation is CATSDFGSDRPQHF.

The table lists this clonotype with a few counts. The chain combines TRBV13 with TRBJ2-3; perhaps TRBD2 as D (6 bases). The CDR3 has 17 amino acids. The germline gives CDR1 PRHDT, CDR2 FYEKMQ (reference sequence). Between the trimmed V and J ends, which lost 2 bases and 2 bases, there was a span of 17 bases. The CDR3 is CASSLLGEAPNTDTQYF. CDR3 sequence (DNA): TGTGCCAGCAGCTTACTGGGGGAGGCTCCAAACACAGATACGCAGTATTTT.

Many counts were recorded for this clonotype. In DNA form, the CDR3 reads TGCAGTGCTAGGTCTCCCGGGATGGGGGACCAGCCCCAGCATTTT. Its translation is CSARSPGMGDQPQHF. The chain uses TRBV20-1 and TRBJ1-5, with D possibly TRBD1 on 5 matching bases. Germline lookup yields CDR1 DFQATT and CDR2 SNEGSKA (reference sequence). The CDR3 is made up of 15 amino acids. Deletions cut 3 bases from V and 7 bases from J, with 19 bases between.

This clonotype was seen a handful of times. The chain couples TRBV5-5 to TRBJ2-2; the match to TRBD1 covers 9 bases. The V segment lost 2 bases and the J segment 6 bases; nucleotides outside the gene matches: 5. Germline assignment: CDR1 SGHKS and CDR2 YYEKEE (reference sequence). This CDR3 contains 15 residues. The CDR3 coding sequence is TGTGCCAGCAGCTTCCTGGACAGGGGTGCCGGGGAGCTGTTTTTT. This encodes CASSFLDRGAGELFF.

In this sample, this clonotype turned up a few times. The rearrangement links TRBV7-3 to TRBJ2-2; 10 nucleotides agree with TRBD2. The V gene end was trimmed by 3 bases and the J gene end by 2 bases; junction bases not matched to a gene: 6. From germline, CDR1 is SGHTA and CDR2 FQGTGA. The CDR3 runs 17 residues. Here the CDR3 reads CASSFPTSGTNTGELFF. CDR3 in DNA: TGTGCCAGCAGCTTTCCCACTAGCGGGACAAACACCGGGGAGCTGTTTTTT.

This clonotype was counted between two and nine times. The chain has TRBV20-1 and TRBJ2-1; D uncertain. The CDR3 consists of 15 residues. Germline V gives CDR1 DFQATT, CDR2 SNEGSKA (reference sequence). Trimming shortened V by 0 bases and J by 4 bases, and 13 bases separated the two germline ends. The CDR3 loop reads CSARDPRAPYNEQFF. The CDR3, as DNA: TGCAGTGCTAGAGACCCCCGGGCCCCTTACAATGAGCAGTTCTTC.

This clonotype was observed a handful of times. The rearrangement links TRBV12-3 or TRBV12-4 to TRBJ2-1; D possibly corresponds to TRBD2 (6 bases). Trimming cost V 8 bases and J 6 bases, with 14 bases left between them. The CDR3 extends over 13 amino acids. CDR3 region: CASLWGGINEQFF. The CDR3 region has the DNA TGTGCCAGCCTTTGGGGCGGGATCAATGAGCAGTTCTTC.

The V gene is TRBV2, the J gene TRBJ2-3; either TRBD1 or TRBD2 may fit D (7 bases each). The V end lost 4 bases, the J end lost 3 bases, and 20 bases lay between the germline ends. This CDR3 contains 17 residues. CDR1 and CDR2 from the germline V gene are SNHLY and FYNNEI. CDR3: CASSVESGGDGTDTQYF. CDR3 coding DNA: TGTGCCAGCAGTGTCGAGTCAGGGGGGGATGGGACAGATACGCAGTATTTT.

J is TRBJ1-2 and V is TRBV27, with 8 bases that match TRBD1. This CDR3 region has 14 residues. Germline CDR1 MNHEY, CDR2 SMNVEV (reference sequence). Trimming took 0 bases from V and 8 from J; bases not matched to a gene: 5. CDR3 loop: CASSLSAGGRGYTF. The CDR3 coding sequence is TGTGCCAGCAGTTTATCGGCAGGGGGCAGGGGCTACACCTTC.

Many counts were recorded for this clonotype. This chain links TRBV20-1 with TRBJ2-3; 11 nucleotides match TRBD2. Trimming removed 5 bases from V and 10 bases from J; junction bases left unmatched: 17. Germline V gene sequence: CDR1 DFQATT, CDR2 SNEGSKA (reference sequence). This CDR3 is 16 amino acids long. CDR3 DNA sequence: TGCAGTGCTGAATGGGGTCTAGCGGGAGGCGGAATACCGCAGTATTTT. Encoded protein: CSAEWGLAGGGIPQYF.

This clonotype turned up a few times. This rearrangement joins TRBV7-3 to TRBJ2-1; D might be TRBD1 (5 bases). The V and J ends lost 1 base and 8 bases respectively, with 9 bases between them. The CDR3 spans 13 residues. Germline V lookup: CDR1 SGHTA, CDR2 FQGTGA. The CDR3 coding sequence is TGTGCCAGCAGCTTAAAGGGGTCTGATGAGCAGTTCTTC. The encoded protein is CASSLKGSDEQFF.

The chain carries TRBV7-9 and TRBJ1-5; D not certain. V lost 5 bases to trimming and J lost 15 bases, with 5 bases between them. The CDR3 totals 8 residues. Germline values: CDR1 SEHNR, CDR2 FQNEAQ (reference sequence). The CDR3 DNA follows: TGTGCCAGCAGCCTCGTGCATTTT. This gives the protein CASSLVHF.

V usage is TRBV20-1 and J usage is TRBJ1-1; no clear D. Trimming stripped 6 bases from V and 3 bases from J, with 14 bases between. Germline V gives CDR1 DFQATT, CDR2 SNEGSKA (reference sequence). This CDR3 has 13 residues. The CDR3 is CSASTGVYTEAFF. CDR3 coding DNA: TGCAGTGCCTCCACCGGGGTCTACACTGAAGCTTTCTTT.

This clonotype was detected ten times or more. The chain uses TRBV27 and TRBJ2-5; D is possibly TRBD1 (6 bases). The V gene lost 4 bases and the J gene lost 4 bases, with 10 bases spanning the gap. Germline-derived CDR1 and CDR2 are MNHEY and SMNVEV (reference sequence). The CDR3 loop spans 13 amino acids. The CDR3 sequence is CASSWGRGETQYF. Written as DNA, the CDR3 is TGTGCCAGCAGTTGGGGCAGGGGAGAGACCCAGTACTTC.

The chain has TRBV6-5 and TRBJ2-1; 7 positions agree with TRBD2. This CDR3 region has 13 residues. Germline trimming cut 6 bases from V and 5 bases from J; bases unmatched to any gene: 4. Germline-derived CDR1 and CDR2 are MNHEY and SVGAGI. The CDR3 DNA reads as TGTGCCAGCAGACGTCTAGCGGACAATGAGCAGTTCTTC. Amino acid sequence: CASRRLADNEQFF.

This chain joins TRBV30 and TRBJ1-5; 7 bases agree with TRBD1. This CDR3 contains 16 residues. Germline V CDR1 and CDR2: GTSNPN, SVGIG (reference sequence). V lost 3 bases, J lost 0 bases, and 8 bases stayed unmatched. This CDR3 reads CAWRSATGASNQPQHF. The CDR3 bases are TGTGCCTGGAGGAGTGCTACAGGGGCTAGCAATCAGCCCCAGCATTTT.

This clonotype has a count of ten or more. This rearrangement joins TRBV20-1 to TRBJ2-7; D gene ambiguous. This CDR3 has 12 amino acids. Deletions cut 6 bases from V and 3 bases from J, with 12 bases between. Germline V gives CDR1 DFQATT, CDR2 SNEGSKA (reference sequence). CDR3 nucleotides: TGCAGTGCCGGCCCAGCCATCTACGAGCAGTACTTC. Residues: CSAGPAIYEQYF.